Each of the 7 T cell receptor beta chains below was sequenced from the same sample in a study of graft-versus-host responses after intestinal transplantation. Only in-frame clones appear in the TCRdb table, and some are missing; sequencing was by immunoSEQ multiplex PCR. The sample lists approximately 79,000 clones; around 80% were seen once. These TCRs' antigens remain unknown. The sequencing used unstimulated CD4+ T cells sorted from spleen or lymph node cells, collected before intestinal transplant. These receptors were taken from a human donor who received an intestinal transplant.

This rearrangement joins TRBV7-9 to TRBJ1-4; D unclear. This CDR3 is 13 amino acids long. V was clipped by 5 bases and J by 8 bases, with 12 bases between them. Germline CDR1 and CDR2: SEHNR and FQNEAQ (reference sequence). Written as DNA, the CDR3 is TGTGCCAGCAGCCAGAACAGCGGAGAAAAACTGTTTTTT. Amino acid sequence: CASSQNSGEKLFF.

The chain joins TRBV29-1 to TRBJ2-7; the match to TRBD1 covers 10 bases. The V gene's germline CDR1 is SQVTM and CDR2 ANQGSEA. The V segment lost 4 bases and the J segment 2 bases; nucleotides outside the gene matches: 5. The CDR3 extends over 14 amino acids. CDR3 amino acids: CSVASGTGAYEQYF. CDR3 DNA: TGCAGCGTTGCCTCCGGGACAGGGGCCTACGAGCAGTACTTC.

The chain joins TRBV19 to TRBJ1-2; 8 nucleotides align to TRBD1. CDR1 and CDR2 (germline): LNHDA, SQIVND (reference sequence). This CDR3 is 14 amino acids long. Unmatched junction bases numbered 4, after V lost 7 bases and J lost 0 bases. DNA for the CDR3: TGTGCCAGTACCGGACAGGGACCTAACTATGGCTACACCTTC. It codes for CASTGQGPNYGYTF.

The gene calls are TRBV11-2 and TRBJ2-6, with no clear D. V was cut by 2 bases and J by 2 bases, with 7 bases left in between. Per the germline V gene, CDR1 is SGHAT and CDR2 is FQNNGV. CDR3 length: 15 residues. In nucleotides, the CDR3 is TGTGCCAGCAGCTTATCTTCGGCTGGGGCCAACGTCCTGACTTTC. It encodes CASSLSSAGANVLTF.

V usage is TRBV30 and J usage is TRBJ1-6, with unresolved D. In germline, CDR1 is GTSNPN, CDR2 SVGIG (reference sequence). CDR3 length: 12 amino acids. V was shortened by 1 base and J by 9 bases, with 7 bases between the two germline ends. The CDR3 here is CAWSGGSSPLHF. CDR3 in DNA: TGTGCCTGGAGTGGCGGAAGTTCACCCCTCCACTTT.

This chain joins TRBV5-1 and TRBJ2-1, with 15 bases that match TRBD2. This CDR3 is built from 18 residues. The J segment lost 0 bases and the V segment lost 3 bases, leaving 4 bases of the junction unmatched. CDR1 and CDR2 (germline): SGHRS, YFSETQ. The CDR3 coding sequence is TGCGCCAGCAGCTCGGGACTAGCGGGGGGCTTCTCCTACAATGAGCAGTTCTTC. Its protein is CASSSGLAGGFSYNEQFF.

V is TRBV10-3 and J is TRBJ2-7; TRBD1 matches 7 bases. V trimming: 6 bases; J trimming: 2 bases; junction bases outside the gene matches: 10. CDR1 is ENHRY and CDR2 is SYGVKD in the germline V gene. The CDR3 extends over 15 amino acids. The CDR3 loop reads CAISRQQGSPYEQYF. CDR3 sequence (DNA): TGTGCCATCAGCCGACAACAGGGGAGCCCCTACGAGCAGTACTTC.